The 8 T cell receptor beta chains below were found in one sample sequenced in a study of cytomegalovirus exposure and HLA in healthy donors. Sequenced by immunoSEQ multiplex PCR; TCRdb stores in-frame clones only, minus some. The repertoire has some 150,000 clones, about nine tenths of them found once; the top ten carry 4.5%. The sample comprised PBMCs. All receptors derive from a young man in good health and CMV-seropositive.

V gene TRBV18 combines with J gene TRBJ1-1; D perhaps matches TRBD1 (6 bases). CDR3 size: 15 residues. V was trimmed by 5 bases and J by 1 base, leaving 14 bases between them. Germline CDR1 reads KGHSH; CDR2 reads LQKENI. The CDR3 loop is CASSAYRVENTEAFF. DNA for the CDR3: TGTGCCAGCTCAGCCTACAGGGTTGAGAACACTGAAGCTTTCTTT.

The chain employs TRBV5-1 and TRBJ1-4; D is undetermined. V was cut by 4 bases and J by 4 bases, with 14 bases left in between. The CDR3 is 15 amino acids. The germline CDR1 and CDR2 sequences are SGHRS and YFSETQ. CDR3 sequence reads: CASSPRRGFNEKLFF. The CDR3 DNA is TGCGCCAGCAGCCCCCGCCGGGGTTTTAATGAAAAACTGTTTTTT.

This chain links TRBV5-6 with TRBJ2-7, with 8 bases lining up with TRBD1. J was trimmed by 5 bases and V by 5 bases; bases with no gene match: 12. The CDR3 extends over 15 amino acids. Per the germline V gene, CDR1 is SGHDT and CDR2 is YYEEEE. CDR3 nucleotide sequence: TGTGCCAGCAGTTGGGATGGGACAGGTCGGCACGAGCAGTACTTC. Its protein is CASSWDGTGRHEQYF.

The V gene is TRBV6-5, the J gene TRBJ1-1; D call uncertain. In germline, CDR1 is MNHEY, CDR2 SVGAGI. Trimming left V 2 bases short and J 0 bases short, with 10 bases between. There are 15 residues in the CDR3. The CDR3 sequence: CASSYEPTMNTEAFF. As DNA, the CDR3 is TGTGCCAGCAGTTACGAGCCCACGATGAACACTGAAGCTTTCTTT.

V gene TRBV10-3 combines with J gene TRBJ2-1; 9 positions agree with TRBD1. The CDR3 length is 17 residues. V lost 4 bases, J lost 0 bases, and 7 bases stayed unmatched. The germline CDR1 and CDR2 sequences are ENHRY and SYGVKD. CDR3 protein: CAISGQGEPTSYNEQFF. CDR3 in DNA: TGTGCCATCAGTGGACAGGGGGAACCAACCTCCTACAATGAGCAGTTCTTC.

This chain joins TRBV28 and TRBJ1-2, with D perhaps matching TRBD1 (5 bases). V was pared by 10 bases and J by 6 bases, with 15 bases between. Germline V gene data show CDR1 as MDHEN and CDR2 as SYDVKM. This CDR3 is built from 12 residues. CDR3 amino acids: CATLGTGDGYTF. The DNA for the CDR3 is TGTGCCACCTTGGGGACGGGAGATGGCTACACCTTC.

The V and J genes are TRBV19 and TRBJ1-1, with unresolved D. The V gene lost 3 bases and the J gene lost 1 base, with 6 bases spanning the gap. This CDR3 spans 13 amino acids. Germline values: CDR1 LNHDA, CDR2 SQIVND (reference sequence). CDR3 sequence (DNA): TGTGCCAGTAGTATCTCTACGAACACTGAAGCTTTCTTT. Its translation: CASSISTNTEAFF.

The CDR3 here is CASSQTGRGGYTF. CDR3 DNA sequence: TGTGCCAGCAGTCAGACAGGGAGAGGGGGCTACACCTTC. The rearrangement links TRBV25-1 to TRBJ1-2; 7 positions match TRBD1. The ends lost 5 bases at V and 8 bases at J; junction bases unmatched: 8. The length of the CDR3 is 13 residues. Germline assignment: CDR1 MGHDK and CDR2 SYGVNS.